The clone carrying this T cell receptor (beta chain) was counted only a few times. The antigen is unknown. The sample comes from a study of cytomegalovirus exposure and HLA in healthy donors. General study points: The classifier reportedly diagnosed cytomegalovirus status with high specificity and sensitivity.

Germline V lookup: CDR1 MGHRA, CDR2 YSYEKL. V lost 0 bases and J lost 2; bases outside the gene matches: 4. The CDR3 extends over 16 amino acids. Primers: 60 Vbeta forward and 13 Jbeta reverse. The table came from immunoSEQ multiplex PCR; TCRdb's copy has only in-frame clones and leaves some out. The sample includes some 110,000 clones, roughly 79% seen only once; the top ten take about 5.8%. The receptor's source is a male donor in good health and CMV-seronegative. The V call is TRBV4-1, the J call TRBJ1-1, with 9 bases matching TRBD1. Sequencing used PBMCs. DNA of the CDR3: TGCGCCAGCAGCCAAGAGTGGACAGGGGCAAACACTGAAGCTTTCTTT. Translation: CASSQEWTGANTEAFF.